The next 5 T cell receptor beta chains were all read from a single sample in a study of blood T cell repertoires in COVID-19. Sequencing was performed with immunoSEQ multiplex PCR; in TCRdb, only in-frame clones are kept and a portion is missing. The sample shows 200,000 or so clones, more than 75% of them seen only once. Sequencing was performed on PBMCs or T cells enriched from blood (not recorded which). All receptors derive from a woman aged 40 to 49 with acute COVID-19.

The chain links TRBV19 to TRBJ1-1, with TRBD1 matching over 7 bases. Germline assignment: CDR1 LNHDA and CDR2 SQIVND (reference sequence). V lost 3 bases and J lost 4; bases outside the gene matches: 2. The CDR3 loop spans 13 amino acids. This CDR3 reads CASSIGTATEAFF. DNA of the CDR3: TGTGCCAGTAGTATCGGGACAGCCACTGAAGCTTTCTTT.

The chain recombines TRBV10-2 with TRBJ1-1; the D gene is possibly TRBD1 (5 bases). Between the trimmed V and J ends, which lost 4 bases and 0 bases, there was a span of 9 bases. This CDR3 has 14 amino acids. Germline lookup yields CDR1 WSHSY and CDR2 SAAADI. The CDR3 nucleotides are TGCGCCAGCAGTGTCCAGGGTATGAACACTGAAGCTTTCTTT. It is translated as CASSVQGMNTEAFF.

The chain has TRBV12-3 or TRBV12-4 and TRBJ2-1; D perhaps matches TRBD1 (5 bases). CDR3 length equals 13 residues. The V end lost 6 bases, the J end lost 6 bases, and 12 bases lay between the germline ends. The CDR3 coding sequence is TGTGCCAGCAGCGAAGGGGTTATCAATGAGCAGTTCTTC. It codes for CASSEGVINEQFF.

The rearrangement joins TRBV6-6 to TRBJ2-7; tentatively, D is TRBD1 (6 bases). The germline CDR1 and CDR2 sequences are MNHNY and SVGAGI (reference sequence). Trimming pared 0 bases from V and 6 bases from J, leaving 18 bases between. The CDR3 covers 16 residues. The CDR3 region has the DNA TGTGCCAGCAGTTACTCGAGAAGGGGCAGGGGTTCCGAGCAGTACTTC. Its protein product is CASSYSRRGRGSEQYF.

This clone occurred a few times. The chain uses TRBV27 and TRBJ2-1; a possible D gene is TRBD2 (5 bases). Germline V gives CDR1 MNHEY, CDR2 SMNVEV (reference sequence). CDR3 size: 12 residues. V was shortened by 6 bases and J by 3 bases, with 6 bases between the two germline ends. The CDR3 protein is CASRRDYNEQFF. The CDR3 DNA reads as TGTGCCAGCAGACGGGACTACAATGAGCAGTTCTTC.